This T cell receptor beta chain appears in the sequencing data of a study of T cells in Graves' hyperthyroidism and ophthalmopathy. As for the study in general: At initial diagnosis, before any treatment had begun, peripheral blood was obtained.

Points from the study as a whole: Most expanded thyroid clonotypes above 0.001 also appeared in blood.

TCR beta CDR3 regions were amplified from RNA. Carried out on the TCR CDR3, a first-round RT-PCR used the HTBI primer set. TCRdb re-called the multiplex PCR reads with MiXCR, one entry per CDR3 protein. The sample consists of about 270,000 distinct CDR3 sequences, approximately 25% of them appearing once. This clonotype was detected many times. Its antigen is undetermined. The germline CDR1 and CDR2 sequences are MDHEN and SYDVKM. The ends were cut back, 4 bases at V and 3 bases at J, with 16 bases in the middle. This CDR3 has 16 residues. This rearrangement joins TRBV28 to TRBJ1-3; D is possibly TRBD1 (6 bases). The sequencing input was blood. This sequence was found in a woman aged 40 to 50 with Graves' ophthalmopathy. CDR3 DNA: TGTGCCAGCAGTTCTATACAGGGAAATCATGGAAACACCATATATTTT. Residues: CASSSIQGNHGNTIYF.